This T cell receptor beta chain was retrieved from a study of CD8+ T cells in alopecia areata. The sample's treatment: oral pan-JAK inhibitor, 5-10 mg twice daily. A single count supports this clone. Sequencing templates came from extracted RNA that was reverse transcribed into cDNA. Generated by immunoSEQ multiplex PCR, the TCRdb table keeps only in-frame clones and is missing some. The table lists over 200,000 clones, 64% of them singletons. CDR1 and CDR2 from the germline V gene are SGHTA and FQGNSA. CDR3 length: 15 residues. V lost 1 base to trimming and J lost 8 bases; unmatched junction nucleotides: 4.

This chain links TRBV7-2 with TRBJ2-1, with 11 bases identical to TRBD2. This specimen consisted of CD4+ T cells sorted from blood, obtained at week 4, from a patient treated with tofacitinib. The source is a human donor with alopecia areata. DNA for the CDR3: TGTGCCAGCAGCTTAGTGGGACTAGCGGTCCATGAGCAGTTCTTC. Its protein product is CASSLVGLAVHEQFF.